These 12 T cell receptor beta chains share one sample of origin, sequenced in a study of CD8 T cells in Susac syndrome. After extraction with the RNeasy kit, roughly 0.5 to 1 ug of the RNA was reverse transcribed using random hexamers. From the immunoSEQ multiplex PCR reads, TCRdb called clonotypes with MiXCR, one entry per CDR3 protein. This table holds 180,000 or so distinct CDR3 sequences, 95% found once. Sample: CD4+ T cells from PBMCs. These receptors were taken from a human donor in good health.

The V gene is TRBV28, the J gene TRBJ1-1; a possible D gene is TRBD1 (6 bases). V lost 7 bases and J lost 5, with 20 bases in between. The CDR3 sequence is 15 residues long. Germline assignment: CDR1 MDHEN and CDR2 SYDVKM. CDR3 coding DNA: TGTGCCAGCACCCTGCGGGGGCCGAGGCGAACTGAAGCTTTCTTT. This encodes CASTLRGPRRTEAFF.

With regard to this clonotype: Sequence at one end of the junction differs from germline and may be a read error. The rearrangement links TRBV20-1 to TRBJ2-2, with D perhaps TRBD2 (5 bases). From germline, CDR1 is DFQATT and CDR2 SNEGSKA (reference sequence). The CDR3 spans 13 residues. The CDR3 reads CSARGGGSGELFF. As DNA, the CDR3 is TGCAGTGCCAGAGGAGGTGGTAGCGGGGAGCTGTTTTTT.

The chain is built from TRBV27 and TRBJ2-7, with 7 positions matching TRBD2. CDR1 is MNHEY, CDR2 SMNVEV, per germline (reference sequence). The CDR3 is 12 amino acids. V dropped 7 bases and J dropped 6; count of bases not matched to a gene: 6. This CDR3 is CASISGKREQYV. The DNA for the CDR3 is TGTGCCAGCATCAGCGGGAAACGCGAGCAGTACGTC.

CDR3 amino acids: CASSSPDRVYIQYF. CDR3 nucleotides: TGTGCCAGCAGTTCCCCCGACAGGGTTTACATTCAGTACTTC. J is TRBJ2-4 and V is TRBV28; 7 bases agree with TRBD1. The CDR3 runs 14 residues. The V segment lost 4 bases and the J segment 8 bases; nucleotides outside the gene matches: 8. Germline CDR1 reads MDHEN; CDR2 reads SYDVKM.

The chain couples TRBV19 to TRBJ2-3; the match to TRBD2 covers 8 bases. This CDR3 region has 17 residues. Unmatched junction bases numbered 6, after V lost 0 bases and J lost 1 base. Germline V CDR1 and CDR2: LNHDA, SQIVND (reference sequence). The CDR3 nucleotides are TGTGCCAGTAGTATAGATGAAGGGACTAGGGGCACAGATACGCAGTATTTT. The encoded protein is CASSIDEGTRGTDTQYF.

The rearrangement joins TRBV30 to TRBJ2-1; 11 nucleotides match TRBD2. The CDR3 extends over 14 amino acids. The V gene end was trimmed by 0 bases and the J gene end by 5 bases; junction bases not matched to a gene: 0. Per the germline V gene, CDR1 is GTSNPN and CDR2 is SVGIG (reference sequence). CDR3 sequence (DNA): TGTGCCTGGAGTGTACTAGCGGGAGACAATGAGCAGTTCTTC. The encoded protein is CAWSVLAGDNEQFF.

The chain joins TRBV7-9 to TRBJ1-1, with TRBD1 identical over 9 bases. V was clipped by 1 base and J by 10 bases; unmatched bases: 1. Germline lookup yields CDR1 SEHNR and CDR2 FQNEAQ (reference sequence). The CDR3 length is 12 residues. CDR3 DNA: TGTGCCAGCAGCTTAGAGGACAGGGGAGCTTTCTTT. This gives the protein CASSLEDRGAFF.

J is TRBJ1-1 and V is TRBV27; D might be TRBD1 (6 bases). In germline, CDR1 is MNHEY, CDR2 SMNVEV (reference sequence). The CDR3 is 15 residues long. V shed 3 bases and J shed 3 bases, with 14 bases lying between them. The CDR3 DNA follows: TGTGCCAGCAGTTTGGCCCTGAGGGGGGACACTGAAGCTTTCTTT. Its protein is CASSLALRGDTEAFF.

V and J are TRBV7-2 and TRBJ2-5, with 7 bases matching TRBD2. The CDR3 loop spans 13 amino acids. The germline V gene encodes CDR1 SGHTA and CDR2 FQGNSA. Trimming cost V 0 bases and J 7 bases; bases outside gene matches: 2. In DNA form, the CDR3 reads TGTGCCAGCAGCTTAGCGTGGGAGGGGACCCAGTACTTC. It encodes CASSLAWEGTQYF.

This sequence joins TRBV15 and TRBJ2-3; no clear D gene. Germline V lookup: CDR1 LNHNV, CDR2 YYDKDF (reference sequence). Trimming cost V 3 bases and J 0 bases, with 7 bases left between them. CDR3 size: 14 residues. The CDR3 region is CATSSGVSTDTQYF. Written as DNA, the CDR3 is TGTGCCACCAGCAGTGGGGTTAGCACAGATACGCAGTATTTT.

This clonotype appeared a single time. V usage is TRBV20-1 and J usage is TRBJ2-7; 8 nucleotides align to TRBD2. From germline, CDR1 is DFQATT and CDR2 SNEGSKA (reference sequence). V lost 3 bases and J lost 6; bases outside the gene matches: 13. CDR3 size: 15 residues. The CDR3 loop reads CSARARRGDSGEQYF. The CDR3 nucleotides are TGCAGTGCTAGGGCCCGGCGGGGGGATAGTGGCGAGCAGTACTTC.

This sequence joins TRBV7-2 and TRBJ1-2; possible D gene TRBD1, 5 bases. Between the trimmed V and J ends, which lost 1 base and 8 bases, there was a span of 17 bases. The CDR3 has 15 residues. In germline, CDR1 is SGHTA, CDR2 FQGNSA. The CDR3 DNA reads TGTGCCAGCAGCTTAGACGGCAGGGTGGTGGGCGGCTACACCTTC. It is translated as CASSLDGRVVGGYTF.